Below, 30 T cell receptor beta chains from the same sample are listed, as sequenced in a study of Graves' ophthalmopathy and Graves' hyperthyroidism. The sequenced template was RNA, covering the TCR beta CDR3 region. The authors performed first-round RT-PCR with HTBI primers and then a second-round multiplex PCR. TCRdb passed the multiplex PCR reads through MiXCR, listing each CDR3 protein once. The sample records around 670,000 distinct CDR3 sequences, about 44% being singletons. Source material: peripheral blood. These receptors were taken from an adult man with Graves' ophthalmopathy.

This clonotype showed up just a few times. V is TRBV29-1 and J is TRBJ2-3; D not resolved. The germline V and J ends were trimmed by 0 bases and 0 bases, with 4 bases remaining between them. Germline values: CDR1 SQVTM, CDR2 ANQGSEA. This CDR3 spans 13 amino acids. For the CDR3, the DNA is TGCAGCGTTGAAGAAGGGAGCACAGATACGCAGTATTTT. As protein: CSVEEGSTDTQYF.

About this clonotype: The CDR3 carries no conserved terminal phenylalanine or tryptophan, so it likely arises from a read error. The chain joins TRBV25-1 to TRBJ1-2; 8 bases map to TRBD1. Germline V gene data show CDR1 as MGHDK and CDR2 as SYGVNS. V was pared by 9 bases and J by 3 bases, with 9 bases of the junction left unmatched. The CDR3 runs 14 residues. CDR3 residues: CASRTDRGDYGYTL. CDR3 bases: TGTGCCAGTAGGACCGACAGGGGTGACTATGGCTACACCCTC.

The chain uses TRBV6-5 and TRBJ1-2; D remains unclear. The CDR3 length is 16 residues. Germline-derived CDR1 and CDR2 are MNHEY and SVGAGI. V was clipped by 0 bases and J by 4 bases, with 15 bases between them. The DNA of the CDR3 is TGTGCCAGCAGTTACTCCTTCCGGACGGATTCCTATGGCTACACCTTC. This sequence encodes CASSYSFRTDSYGYTF.

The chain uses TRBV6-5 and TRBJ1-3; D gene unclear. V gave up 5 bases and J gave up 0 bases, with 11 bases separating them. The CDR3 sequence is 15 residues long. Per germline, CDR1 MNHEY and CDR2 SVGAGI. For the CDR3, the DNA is TGTGCCAGCAGTGAAATGGAGACCTCTGGAAACACCATATATTTT. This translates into CASSEMETSGNTIYF.

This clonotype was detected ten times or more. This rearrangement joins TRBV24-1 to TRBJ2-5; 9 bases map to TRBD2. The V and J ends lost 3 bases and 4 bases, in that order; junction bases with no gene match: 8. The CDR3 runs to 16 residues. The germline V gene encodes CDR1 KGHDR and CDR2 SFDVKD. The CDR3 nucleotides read TGTGCCACCAGTGATGAGCGGGAGGCGGTGAGAGAGACCCAGTACTTC. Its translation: CATSDEREAVRETQYF.

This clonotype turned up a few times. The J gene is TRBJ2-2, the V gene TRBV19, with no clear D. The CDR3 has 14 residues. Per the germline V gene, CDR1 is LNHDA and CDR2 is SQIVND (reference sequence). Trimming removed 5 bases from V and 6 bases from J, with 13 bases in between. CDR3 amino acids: CASSPRTTAGELFF. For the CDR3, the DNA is TGTGCCAGTAGTCCCCGAACAACGGCCGGGGAGCTGTTTTTT. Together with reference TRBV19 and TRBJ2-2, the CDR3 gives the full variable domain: DGGITQSPKYLFRKEGQNVTLSCEQNLNHDAMYWYRQDPGQGLRLIYYSQIVNDFQKGDIAEGYSVSREKKESFPLTVTSAQKNPTAFYLCASSPRTTAGELFFGEGSRLTVL.

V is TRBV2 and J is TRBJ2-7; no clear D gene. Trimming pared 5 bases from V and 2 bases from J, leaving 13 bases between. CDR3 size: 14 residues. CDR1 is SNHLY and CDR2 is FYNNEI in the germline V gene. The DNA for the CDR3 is TGTGCCAGCAGTTACTCTTATCCCCCCTACGAGCAGTACTTC. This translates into CASSYSYPPYEQYF.

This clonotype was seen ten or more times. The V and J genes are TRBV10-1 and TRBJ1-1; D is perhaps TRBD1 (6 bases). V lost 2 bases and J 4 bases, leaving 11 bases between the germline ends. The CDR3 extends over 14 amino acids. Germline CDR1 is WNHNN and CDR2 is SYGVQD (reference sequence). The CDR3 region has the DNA TGCGCCAGCAGTGAGGGGGGGGGCGGCACTGAAGCTTTCTTT. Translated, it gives CASSEGGGGTEAFF.

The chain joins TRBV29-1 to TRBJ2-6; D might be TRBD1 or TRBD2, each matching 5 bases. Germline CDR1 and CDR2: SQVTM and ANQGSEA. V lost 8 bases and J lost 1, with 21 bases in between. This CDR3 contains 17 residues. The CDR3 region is CSLTRAGSQSGANVLTF. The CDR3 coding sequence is TGCAGCTTAACGCGGGCAGGGAGTCAATCTGGGGCCAACGTCCTGACTTTC.

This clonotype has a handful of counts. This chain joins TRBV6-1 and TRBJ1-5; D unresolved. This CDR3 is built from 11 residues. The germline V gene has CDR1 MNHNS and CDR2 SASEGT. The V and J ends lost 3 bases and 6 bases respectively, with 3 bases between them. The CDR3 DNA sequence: TGTGCCAGCAGTGAGATTCAGCCCCAGCATTTT. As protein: CASSEIQPQHF.

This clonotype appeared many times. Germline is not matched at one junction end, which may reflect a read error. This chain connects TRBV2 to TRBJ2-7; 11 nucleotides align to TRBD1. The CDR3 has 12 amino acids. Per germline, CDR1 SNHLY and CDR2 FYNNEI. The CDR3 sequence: CASSDSDRGRAF. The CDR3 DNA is TGTGCCAGCAGTGATTCGGACAGGGGGCGTGCCTTC.

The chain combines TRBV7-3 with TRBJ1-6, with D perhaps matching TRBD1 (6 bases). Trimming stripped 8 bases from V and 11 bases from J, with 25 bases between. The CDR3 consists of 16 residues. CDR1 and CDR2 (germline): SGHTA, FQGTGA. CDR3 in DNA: TGTGCCAGCTCCGCGATGGGGGGCAGGGGTGGTACACCCCTCCACTTT. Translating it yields CASSAMGGRGGTPLHF.

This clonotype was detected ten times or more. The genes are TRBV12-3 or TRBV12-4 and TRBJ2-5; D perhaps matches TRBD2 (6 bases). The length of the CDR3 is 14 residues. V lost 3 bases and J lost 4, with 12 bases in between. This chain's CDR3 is CASSLTGDLETQYF. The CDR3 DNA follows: TGTGCCAGCAGTTTGACCGGGGACTTAGAGACCCAGTACTTC.

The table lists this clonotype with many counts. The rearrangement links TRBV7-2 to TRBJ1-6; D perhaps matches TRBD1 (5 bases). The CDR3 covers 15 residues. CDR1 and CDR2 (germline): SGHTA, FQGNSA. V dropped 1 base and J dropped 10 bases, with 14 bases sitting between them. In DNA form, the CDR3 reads TGTGCCAGCAGCTTAGTGGCGCAGGGTGGATCACCCCTCCACTTT. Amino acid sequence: CASSLVAQGGSPLHF.

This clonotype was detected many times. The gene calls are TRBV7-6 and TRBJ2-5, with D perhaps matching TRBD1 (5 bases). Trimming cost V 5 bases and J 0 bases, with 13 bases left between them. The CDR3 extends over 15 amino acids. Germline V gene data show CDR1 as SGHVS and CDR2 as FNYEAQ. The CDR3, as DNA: TGTGCCAGCAGCCCAACTTCGACAGACCAAGAGACCCAGTACTTC. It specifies CASSPTSTDQETQYF.

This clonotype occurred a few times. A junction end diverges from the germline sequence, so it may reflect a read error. This CDR3 reads CASSWLGTGEGHGYTF. CDR3 in DNA: TGTGCCAGCAGCTGGTTGGGGACAGGAGAAGGTCATGGCTACACCTTC. This chain links TRBV15 with TRBJ1-2; 8 nucleotides line up with TRBD1. CDR1 is LNHNV, CDR2 YYDKDF, per germline (reference sequence). The CDR3 loop spans 16 amino acids.

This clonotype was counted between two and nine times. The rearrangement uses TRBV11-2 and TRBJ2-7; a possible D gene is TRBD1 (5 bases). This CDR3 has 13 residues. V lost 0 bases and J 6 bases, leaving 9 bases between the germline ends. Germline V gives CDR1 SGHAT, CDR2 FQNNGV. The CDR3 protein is CASSLDIRAEQYF. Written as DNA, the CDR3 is TGTGCCAGCAGCTTAGATATCAGGGCCGAGCAGTACTTC.

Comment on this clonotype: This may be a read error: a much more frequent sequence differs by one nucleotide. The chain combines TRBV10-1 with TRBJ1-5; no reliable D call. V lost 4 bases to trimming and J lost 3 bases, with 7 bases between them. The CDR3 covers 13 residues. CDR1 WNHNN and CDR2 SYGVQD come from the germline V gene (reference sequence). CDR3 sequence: CASSVRVNQPQHF. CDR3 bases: TGCGCCAGCAGTGTTAGGGTCAATCAGCCCCAGCATTTT.

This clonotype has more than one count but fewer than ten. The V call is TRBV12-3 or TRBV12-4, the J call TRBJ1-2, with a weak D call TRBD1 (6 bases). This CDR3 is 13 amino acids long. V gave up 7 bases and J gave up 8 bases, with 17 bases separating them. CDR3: CASTSEGGLGYTF. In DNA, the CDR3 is TGTGCCAGCACCTCAGAGGGGGGGCTCGGCTACACCTTC.

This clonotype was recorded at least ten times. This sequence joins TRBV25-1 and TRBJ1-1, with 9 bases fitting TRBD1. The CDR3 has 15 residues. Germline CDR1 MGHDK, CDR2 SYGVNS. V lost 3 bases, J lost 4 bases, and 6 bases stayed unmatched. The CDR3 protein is CASSDPQGARTEAFF. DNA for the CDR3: TGTGCCAGCAGTGACCCACAGGGGGCGCGCACTGAAGCTTTCTTT.

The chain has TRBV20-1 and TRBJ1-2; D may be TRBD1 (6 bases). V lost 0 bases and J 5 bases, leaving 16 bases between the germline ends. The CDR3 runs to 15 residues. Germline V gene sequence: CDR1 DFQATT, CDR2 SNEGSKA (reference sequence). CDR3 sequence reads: CSARDTGAQGYGYTF. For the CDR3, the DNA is TGCAGTGCTAGAGATACCGGCGCGCAGGGGTATGGCTACACCTTC.

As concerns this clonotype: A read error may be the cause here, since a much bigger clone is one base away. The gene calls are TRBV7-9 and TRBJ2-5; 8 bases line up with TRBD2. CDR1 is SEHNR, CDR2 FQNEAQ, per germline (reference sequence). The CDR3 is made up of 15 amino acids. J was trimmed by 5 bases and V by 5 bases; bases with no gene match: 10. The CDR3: CASSVALAAGETQYF. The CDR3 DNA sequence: TGTGCCAGCAGCGTGGCACTAGCGGCCGGGGAGACCCAGTACTTC.

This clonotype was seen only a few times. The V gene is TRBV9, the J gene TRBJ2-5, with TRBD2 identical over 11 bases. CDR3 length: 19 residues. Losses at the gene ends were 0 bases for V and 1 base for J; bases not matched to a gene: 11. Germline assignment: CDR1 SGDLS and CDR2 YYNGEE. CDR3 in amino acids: CASSVGTSGSAQFQETQYF. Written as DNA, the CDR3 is TGTGCCAGCAGCGTAGGGACTAGCGGGTCTGCCCAATTCCAAGAGACCCAGTACTTC.

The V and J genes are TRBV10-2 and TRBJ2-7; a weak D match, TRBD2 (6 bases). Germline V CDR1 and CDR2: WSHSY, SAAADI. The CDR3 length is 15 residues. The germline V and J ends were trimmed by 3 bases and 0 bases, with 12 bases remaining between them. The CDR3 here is CASSDPIAASYEQYF. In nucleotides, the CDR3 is TGCGCCAGCAGTGACCCCATAGCGGCCTCCTACGAGCAGTACTTC.

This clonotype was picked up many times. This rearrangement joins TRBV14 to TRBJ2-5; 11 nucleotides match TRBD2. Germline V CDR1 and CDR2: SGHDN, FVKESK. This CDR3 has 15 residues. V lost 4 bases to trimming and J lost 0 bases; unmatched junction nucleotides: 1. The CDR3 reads CASSPGLADQETQYF. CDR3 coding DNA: TGTGCCAGCAGCCCGGGACTAGCGGACCAAGAGACCCAGTACTTC.

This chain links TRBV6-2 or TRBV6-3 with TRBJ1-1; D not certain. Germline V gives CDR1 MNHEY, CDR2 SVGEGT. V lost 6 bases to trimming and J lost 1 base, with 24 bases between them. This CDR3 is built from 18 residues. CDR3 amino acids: CASRRFLERKEENTEAFF. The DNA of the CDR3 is TGTGCCAGCAGGAGATTCCTTGAGCGGAAAGAGGAGAACACTGAAGCTTTCTTT.

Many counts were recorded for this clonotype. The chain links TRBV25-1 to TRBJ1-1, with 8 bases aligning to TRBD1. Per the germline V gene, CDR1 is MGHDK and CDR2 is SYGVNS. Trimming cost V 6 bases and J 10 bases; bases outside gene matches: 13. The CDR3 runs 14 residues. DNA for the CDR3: TGTGCCAGCAGCGCGCCGACCCAGGGGGCTGGAGCTTTCTTT. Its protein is CASSAPTQGAGAFF.

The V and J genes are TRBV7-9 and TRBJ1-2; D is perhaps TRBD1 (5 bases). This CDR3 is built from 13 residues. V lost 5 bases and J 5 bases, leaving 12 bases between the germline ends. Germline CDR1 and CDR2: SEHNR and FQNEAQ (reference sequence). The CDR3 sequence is CASSEQAQYGYTF. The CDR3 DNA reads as TGTGCCAGCAGCGAACAGGCCCAATATGGCTACACCTTC.

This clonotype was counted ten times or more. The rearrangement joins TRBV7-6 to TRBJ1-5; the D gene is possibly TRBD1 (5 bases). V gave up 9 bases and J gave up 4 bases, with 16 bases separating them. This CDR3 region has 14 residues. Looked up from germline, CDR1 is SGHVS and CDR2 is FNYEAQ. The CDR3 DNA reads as TGTGCCAGTAGTTCATCGGGGGGGAATCAGCCCCAGCATTTT. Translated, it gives CASSSSGGNQPQHF.

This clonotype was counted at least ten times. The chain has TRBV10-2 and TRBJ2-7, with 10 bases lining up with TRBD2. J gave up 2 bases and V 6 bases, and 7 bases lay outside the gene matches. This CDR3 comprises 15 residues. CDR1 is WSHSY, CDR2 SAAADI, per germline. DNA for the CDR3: TGCGCCAGCAGAGAAGGGACTAGCGTCGCCTACGAGCAGTACTTC. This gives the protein CASREGTSVAYEQYF.